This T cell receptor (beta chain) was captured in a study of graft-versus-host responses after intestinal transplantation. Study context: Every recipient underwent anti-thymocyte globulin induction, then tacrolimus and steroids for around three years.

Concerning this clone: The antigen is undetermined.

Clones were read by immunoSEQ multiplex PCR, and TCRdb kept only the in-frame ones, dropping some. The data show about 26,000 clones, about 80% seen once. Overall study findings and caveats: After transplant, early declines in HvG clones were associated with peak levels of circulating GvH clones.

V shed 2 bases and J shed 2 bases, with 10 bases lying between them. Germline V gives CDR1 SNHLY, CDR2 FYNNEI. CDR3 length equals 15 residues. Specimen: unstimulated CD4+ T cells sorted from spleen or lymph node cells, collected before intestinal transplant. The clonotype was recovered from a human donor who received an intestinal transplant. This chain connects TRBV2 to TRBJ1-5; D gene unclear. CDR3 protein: CASSERTGGNQPQHF. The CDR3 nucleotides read TGTGCCAGCAGTGAAAGGACCGGAGGCAATCAGCCCCAGCATTTT.